This TCR beta chain comes out of a study of chemoradiotherapy in HPV16-positive cancers (dated by TCRdb to the early 2020s). Background on the whole study: Candidate HPV-specific T-cell clones and common TCR motifs were defined through functional T-cell assays on cells from two HPV16-positive patients. The study asked whether T-cell immunity against the HPV oncoproteins E6 and E7 changes during chemoradiotherapy and whether it affects survival. TCR repertoires from over 75 patients with HPV-related cancers were then used to track the candidate HPV-specific TCRs and motifs. The research as a whole found: Expansion of candidate HPV-specific clones and E7-related TCR motifs was observed in the tumor microenvironment during treatment, whereas no such expansion was observed for non-HPV-specific T cells. In HPV16-positive patients, expansion of HPV-responsive T cells during chemoradiotherapy was found to be associated with improved recurrence-free survival. The survival association was reported for HPV16-positive patients, and the functional definition of HPV-specific T cells was derived from only two HPV16-positive patients.

The library was generated by the immunoSEQ multiplex PCR assay. Here the immuneACCESS table is served through TCRdb, limited to in-frame sequences with V and J called. Missing clones are a known gap in these copies; in checked studies unresolved V genes cover under half, and the rest lacks a known reason. This sample lists some 35,000 clones; around 93% were detected once. Roughly 3.6% of the sample is in the top ten clones. Remarks on this clone: Which antigen it targets is not known. There are no base qualities to consult, and no much larger clone falls within one base.

Taken from cysteine to phenylalanine, the CDR3 has 14 residues. The sequence is cut down to CDR3 DNA, 42 bases in frame from base 1. From a lookup of the germline V gene, CDR1 and CDR2 are SGHTA and FQGNSA. V is pared back by 5 bases and J by 4 bases, with 14 bases lying between the germline termini. Repertoires were sampled repeatedly over the course of chemoradiotherapy so that clonal expansion in the tumor microenvironment could be followed. The sample was blood, taken from a patient who underwent chemoradiotherapy. This TCR was recovered from a human donor with HPV-associated anogenital cancer. The chain couples TRBV7-2 to TRBJ1-2; the D gene is perhaps TRBD1, on 5 matching bases. The sequenced DNA: TGTGCCAGCAGCCCTGCGACAGTTACCTATGGCTACACCTTC. The resulting protein is CASSPATVTYGYTF.